Reported below is one T cell receptor beta chain. This sample stems from a study of CD8 T cells in Susac syndrome. From blood CD8+ and CD4+ T cells, TCR beta sequences were generated. Reverse transcription used roughly 0.5 to 1 ug RNA and random hexamers. One entry per CDR3 protein results from TCRdb running MiXCR on the immunoSEQ multiplex PCR reads. The sample holds more than 200,000 distinct CDR3 sequences; about 93% are singletons and the top ten take around 0.07%. The TCR comes from a human donor with multiple sclerosis. The sample taken for sequencing was CD4+ T cells from PBMCs.

The CDR3 DNA is TGTGCCAGCAGCTTACAGGGTGGTCTCTACAATGAGCAGTTCTTC. Protein sequence: CASSLQGGLYNEQFF. The J gene is TRBJ2-1, the V gene TRBV7-9; D possibly corresponds to TRBD1 (5 bases). CDR3 size: 15 residues. Per germline, CDR1 SEHNR and CDR2 FQNEAQ (reference sequence). Trimming shortened V by 2 bases and J by 3 bases, and 11 bases separated the two germline ends.